The TCR beta chain described here comes from a study of vaccination and CD4 T cells after COVID-19. Across the whole study: Post-vaccine specimens were obtained a median about 69 days after dose two (range 14 to 241).

With the Oncomine TCR Beta short-read assay, DNA from cultured CD4+ T cells was sequenced. TCRdb redid the calling of the PCR reads with MiXCR, one entry per CDR3 protein. The sample lists around 15,000 distinct CDR3 sequences; 52% were seen once. V dropped 5 bases and J dropped 3; count of bases not matched to a gene: 20. Germline V lookup: CDR1 SEHNR, CDR2 FQNEAQ (reference sequence). The CDR3 consists of 19 residues. The time point is: late sampling 161 to 241 days after vaccination in three convalescent patients. The treatment was: roughly ten-day PBMC culture with coronavirus spike peptide pools or control peptides (ViraFEST assay). This clonotype has more than one count but fewer than ten. Its specificity is not known.

The chain carries TRBV7-9 and TRBJ2-5; TRBD2 agrees at 8 bases. This sample comprised CD4+ T cells from blood, cultured in vitro, obtained about 7 months after SARS-CoV-2 vaccination. This clonotype was obtained from a human donor who had recovered from COVID-19. The CDR3 sequence is CASSMGGGHRLRREETQYF. The CDR3 DNA follows: TGTGCCAGCAGCATGGGCGGGGGGCACAGATTAAGGCGGGAAGAGACCCAGTACTTC.